This TCR beta chain came from a study of shared clonotypes between healthy human individuals. Study context: CD4 naive and memory got three plates each, CD8 naive two, CD8 memory one.

J was trimmed by 3 bases and V by 5 bases; bases with no gene match: 7. Germline V gives CDR1 MNHEY, CDR2 SVGAGI. The CDR3 extends over 15 amino acids. The data were produced by immunoSEQ multiplex PCR, yet TCRdb's version contains in-frame clones alone and is incomplete. The table records around 2.5 million clones, over 85% of them present only once. About this clone itself: The antigen is not known.

General study points: The authors sampled blood alone, and tissue repertoires likely differ. Shared across a few donors were approximately 5% of the naive CD4 clonotypes. The four-donor shared clonotypes exceeded non-shared clonotypes in generation probability, with non-shared ones scoring lower.

The V gene is TRBV6-5, the J gene TRBJ2-1; 7 bases are a match to TRBD1. The sequencing sample was made of naive CD4+ T cells from PBMCs. The sample's subset: CD45RA+ positively selected. This TCR derives from a man between 18 and 29 years old in good health. Some clones in this sample may be carry-over from other donors' samples. This CDR3 reads CASSPFDRVYNEQFF. Written as DNA, the CDR3 is TGTGCCAGCAGTCCTTTTGACAGGGTCTACAATGAGCAGTTCTTC.